Described below is a single TCR beta chain sequence and its context. Its antigen is currently unknown. The PCR was carried out with 60 Vbeta primers and 13 Jbeta primers. Method: immunoSEQ multiplex PCR; TCRdb's copy keeps in-frame clones and lacks some. Of approximately 280,000 clones in the sample, 86% were seen once. The data were obtained in a study of cytomegalovirus exposure and HLA in healthy donors. Study-wide results and limits: One cluster of highly shared sequence variants probably arose as a sequencing artifact. The authors listed 150 to 200 TCR beta chains as cytomegalovirus-associated.

This receptor was identified in a man aged 35 to 55 in good health and CMV-seropositive. Sequences were obtained from PBMCs.

DNA of the CDR3: TGTGCCAGCAGCAAACCGGGACTAGCGGGTTCAAACAATGAGCAGTTCTTC. As protein: CASSKPGLAGSNNEQFF. This chain uses TRBV11-2 with TRBJ2-1, with 12 positions matching TRBD2. CDR1 is SGHAT and CDR2 is FQNNGV in the germline V gene. This CDR3 has 17 residues. With V trimmed by 5 bases and J by 5 bases, 10 bases remained unmatched.